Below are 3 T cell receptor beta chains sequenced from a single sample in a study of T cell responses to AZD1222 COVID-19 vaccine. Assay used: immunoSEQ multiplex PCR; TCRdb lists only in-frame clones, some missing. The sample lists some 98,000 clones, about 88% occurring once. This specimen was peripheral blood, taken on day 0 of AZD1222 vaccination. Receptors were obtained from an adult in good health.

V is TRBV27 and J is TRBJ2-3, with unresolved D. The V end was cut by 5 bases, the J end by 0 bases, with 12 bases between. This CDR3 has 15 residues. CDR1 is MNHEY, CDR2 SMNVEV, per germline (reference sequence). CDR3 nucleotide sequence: TGTGCCAGCAGTCTTCGGCGCCCTAGCACAGATACGCAGTATTTT. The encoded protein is CASSLRRPSTDTQYF.

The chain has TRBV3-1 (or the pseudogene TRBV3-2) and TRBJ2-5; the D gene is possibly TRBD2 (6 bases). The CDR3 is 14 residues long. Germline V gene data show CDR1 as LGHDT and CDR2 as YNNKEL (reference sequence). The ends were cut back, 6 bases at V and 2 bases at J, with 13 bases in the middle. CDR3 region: CASSRGTVQETQYF. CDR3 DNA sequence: TGTGCCAGCAGTCGAGGGACTGTACAAGAGACCCAGTACTTC.

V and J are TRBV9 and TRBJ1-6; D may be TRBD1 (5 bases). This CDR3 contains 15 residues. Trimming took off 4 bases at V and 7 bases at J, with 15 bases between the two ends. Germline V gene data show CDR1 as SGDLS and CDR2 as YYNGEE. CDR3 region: CASSPRGEGNSPLHF. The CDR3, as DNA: TGTGCCAGCAGCCCCCGGGGGGAGGGAAATTCACCCCTCCACTTT. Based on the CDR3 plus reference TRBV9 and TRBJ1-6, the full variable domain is DSGVTQTPKHLITATGQRVTLRCSPRSGDLSVYWYQQSLDQGLQFLIQYYNGEERAKGNILERFSAQQFPDLHSELNLSSLELGDSALYFCASSPRGEGNSPLHFGNGTRLTVT.